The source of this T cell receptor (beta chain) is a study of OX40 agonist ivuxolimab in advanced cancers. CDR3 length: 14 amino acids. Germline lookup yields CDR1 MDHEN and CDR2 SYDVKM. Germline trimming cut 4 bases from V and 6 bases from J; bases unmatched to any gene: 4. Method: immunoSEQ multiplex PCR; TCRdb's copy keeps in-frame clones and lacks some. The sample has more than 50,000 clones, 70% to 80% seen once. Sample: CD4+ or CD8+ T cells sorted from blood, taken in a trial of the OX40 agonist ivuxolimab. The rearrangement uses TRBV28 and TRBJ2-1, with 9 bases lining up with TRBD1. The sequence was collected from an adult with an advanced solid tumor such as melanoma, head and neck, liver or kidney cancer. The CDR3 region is CASSYRDRVNEQFF. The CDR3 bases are TGTGCCAGCAGTTACCGGGACAGGGTCAATGAGCAGTTCTTC.